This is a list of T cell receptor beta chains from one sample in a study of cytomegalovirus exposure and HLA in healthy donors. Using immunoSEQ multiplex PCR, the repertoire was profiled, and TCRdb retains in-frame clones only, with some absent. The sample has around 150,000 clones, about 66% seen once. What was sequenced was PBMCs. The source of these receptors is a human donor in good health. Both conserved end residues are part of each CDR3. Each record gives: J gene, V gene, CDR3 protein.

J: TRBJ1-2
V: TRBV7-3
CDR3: CASSSGTGDGYTF

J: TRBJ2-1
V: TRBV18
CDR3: CASSLPGDNEQFF

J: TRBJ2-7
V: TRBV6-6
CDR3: CATNTGTFSYEQYF

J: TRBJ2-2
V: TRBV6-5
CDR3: CAVRNTGELFF

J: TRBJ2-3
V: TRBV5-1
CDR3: CASSSDGAWGTQYF

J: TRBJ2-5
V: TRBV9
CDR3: CASSVGQGAVETQYF

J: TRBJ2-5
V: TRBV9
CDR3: CASSPGGGGETQYF

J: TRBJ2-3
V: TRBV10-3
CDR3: CAISDGTSGADTQYF

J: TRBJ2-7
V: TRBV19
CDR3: CASSTDRGYEQYF

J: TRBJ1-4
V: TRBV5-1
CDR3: CASRRTGIANEKLFF

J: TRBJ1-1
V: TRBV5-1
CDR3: CASRGTGMNTEAFF

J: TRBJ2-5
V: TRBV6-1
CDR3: CASSEGEGRGETQYF

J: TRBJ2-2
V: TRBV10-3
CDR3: CAISEGLEGSGELFF

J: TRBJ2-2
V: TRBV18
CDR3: CASSPPTRQYTNTGELFF

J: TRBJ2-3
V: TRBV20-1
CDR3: CSAETDTQYF

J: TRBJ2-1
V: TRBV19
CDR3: CASSPIGTSVEQFF

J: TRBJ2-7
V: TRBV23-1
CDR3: CASNTGWTYEQYF

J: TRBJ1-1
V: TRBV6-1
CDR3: CASSQGALTEAFF

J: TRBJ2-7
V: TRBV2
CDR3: CASRDRAGEQYF

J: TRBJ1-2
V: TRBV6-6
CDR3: CASRVGQNYGYTF

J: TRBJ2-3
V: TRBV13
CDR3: CASSLTLLAGGADTQYF

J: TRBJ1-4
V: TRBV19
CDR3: CASSMAPGEANEKLFF

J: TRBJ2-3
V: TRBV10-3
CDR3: CATAEGQPTDTQYF